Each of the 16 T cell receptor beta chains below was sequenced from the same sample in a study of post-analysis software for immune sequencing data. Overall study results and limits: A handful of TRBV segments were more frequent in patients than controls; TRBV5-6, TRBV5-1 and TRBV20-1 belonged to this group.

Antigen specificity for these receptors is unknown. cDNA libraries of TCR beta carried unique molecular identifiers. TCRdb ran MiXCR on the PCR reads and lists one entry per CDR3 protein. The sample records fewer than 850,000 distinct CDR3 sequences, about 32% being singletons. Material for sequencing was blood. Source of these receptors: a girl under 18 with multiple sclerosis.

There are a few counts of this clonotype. The CDR3 DNA is TGTGCCAGCAGCAAAACCGCTCCCCAAGAGACCCAGTACTTC. Translated: CASSKTAPQETQYF. The chain carries TRBV21-1 and TRBJ2-5; TRBD2 was called by the table and not checked on the DNA. TRBV21-1 is marked as a pseudogene. CDR3 length: 14 residues.

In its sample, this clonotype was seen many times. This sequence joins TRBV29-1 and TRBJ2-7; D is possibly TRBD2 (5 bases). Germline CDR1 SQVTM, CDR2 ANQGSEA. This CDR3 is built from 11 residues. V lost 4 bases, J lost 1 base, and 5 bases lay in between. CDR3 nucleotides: TGCAGCGTTGCGGGGTCCTACGAGCAGTACTTC. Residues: CSVAGSYEQYF.

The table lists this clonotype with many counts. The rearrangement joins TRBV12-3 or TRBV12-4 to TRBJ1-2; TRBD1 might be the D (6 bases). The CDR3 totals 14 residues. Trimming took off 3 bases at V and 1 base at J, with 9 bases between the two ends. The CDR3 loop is CASSFGQRNYGYTF. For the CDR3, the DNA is TGTGCCAGCAGTTTTGGACAGCGTAACTATGGCTACACCTTC.

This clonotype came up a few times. Here the CDR3 reads CASTLTSSPYNEQFF. In DNA, the CDR3 is TGTGCCAGCACCCTAACTAGCTCCCCCTACAATGAGCAGTTCTTC. The genes are TRBV7-2 and TRBJ2-1; the D gene is possibly TRBD2 (6 bases). CDR1 and CDR2 from the germline V gene are SGHTA and FQGNSA. The CDR3 contains 15 residues. V was clipped by 7 bases and J by 2 bases, with 15 bases between them.

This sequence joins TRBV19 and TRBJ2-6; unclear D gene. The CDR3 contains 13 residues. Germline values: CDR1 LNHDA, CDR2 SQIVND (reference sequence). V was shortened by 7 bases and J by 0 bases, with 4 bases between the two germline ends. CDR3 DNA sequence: TGTGCCAGTAAAACCTCTGGGGCCAACGTCCTGACTTTC. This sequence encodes CASKTSGANVLTF.

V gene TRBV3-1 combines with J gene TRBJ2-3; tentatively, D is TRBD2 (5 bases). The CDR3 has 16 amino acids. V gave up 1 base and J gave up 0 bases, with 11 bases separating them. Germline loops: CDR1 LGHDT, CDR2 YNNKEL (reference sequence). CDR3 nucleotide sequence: TGTGCCAGCAGCCAAGCGGCTAGCCTTAGCACAGATACGCAGTATTTT. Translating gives CASSQAASLSTDTQYF.

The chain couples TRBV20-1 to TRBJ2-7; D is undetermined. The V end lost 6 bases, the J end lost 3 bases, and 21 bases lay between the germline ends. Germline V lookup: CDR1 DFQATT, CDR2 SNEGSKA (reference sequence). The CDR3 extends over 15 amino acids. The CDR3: CSAGNAETPGYEQYF. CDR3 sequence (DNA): TGCAGTGCCGGCAACGCCGAGACACCGGGCTACGAGCAGTACTTC.

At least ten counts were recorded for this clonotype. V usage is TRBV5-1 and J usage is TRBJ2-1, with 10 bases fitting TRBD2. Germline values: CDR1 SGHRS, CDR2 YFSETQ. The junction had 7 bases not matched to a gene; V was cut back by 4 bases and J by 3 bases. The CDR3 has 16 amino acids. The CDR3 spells CASSPSGSALYNEQFF. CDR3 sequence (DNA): TGCGCCAGCAGCCCTAGCGGGAGCGCCCTCTACAATGAGCAGTTCTTC.

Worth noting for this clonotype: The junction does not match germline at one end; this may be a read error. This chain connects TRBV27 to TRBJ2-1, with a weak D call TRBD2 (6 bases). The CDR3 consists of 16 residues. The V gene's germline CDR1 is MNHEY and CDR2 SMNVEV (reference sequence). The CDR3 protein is CASSLYGGVSYNEQFF. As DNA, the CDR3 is TGTGCCAGCAGTTTATACGGCGGGGTCTCCTACAATGAACAGTTCTTC.

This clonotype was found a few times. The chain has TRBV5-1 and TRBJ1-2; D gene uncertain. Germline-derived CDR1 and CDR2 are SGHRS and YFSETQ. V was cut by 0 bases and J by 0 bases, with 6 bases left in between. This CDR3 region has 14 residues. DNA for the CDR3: TGCGCCAGCAGCTTGGAGATAGCTAACTATGGCTACACCTTC. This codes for CASSLEIANYGYTF.

The CDR3 sequence is CSASERLAGTDTQYF. CDR3 sequence (DNA): TGCAGTGCTAGTGAGCGGCTGGCCGGAACAGATACGCAGTATTTT. This chain connects TRBV20-1 to TRBJ2-3, with D maybe TRBD2 (5 bases). Trimming cost V 3 bases and J 3 bases, with 16 bases left between them. The CDR3 is 15 amino acids. CDR1 is DFQATT, CDR2 SNEGSKA, per germline (reference sequence).

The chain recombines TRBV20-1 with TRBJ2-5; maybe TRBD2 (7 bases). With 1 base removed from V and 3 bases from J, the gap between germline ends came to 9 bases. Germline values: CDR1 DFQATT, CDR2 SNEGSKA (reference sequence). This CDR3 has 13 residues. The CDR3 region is CSARAGGKETQYF. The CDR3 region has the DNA TGCAGTGCTAGAGCGGGGGGCAAAGAGACCCAGTACTTC.

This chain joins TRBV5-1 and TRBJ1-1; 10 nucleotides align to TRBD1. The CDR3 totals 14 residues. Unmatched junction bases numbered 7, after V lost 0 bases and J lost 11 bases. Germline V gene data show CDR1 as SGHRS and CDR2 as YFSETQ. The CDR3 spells CASSLGTGGSRAFF. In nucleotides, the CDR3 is TGCGCCAGCAGCTTGGGGACAGGGGGTAGTAGGGCTTTCTTT.

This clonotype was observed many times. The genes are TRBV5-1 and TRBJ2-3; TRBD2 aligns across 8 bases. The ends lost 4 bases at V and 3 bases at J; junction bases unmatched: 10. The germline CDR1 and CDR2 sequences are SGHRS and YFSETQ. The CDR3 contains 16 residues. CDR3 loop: CASSPAAGLVTDTQYF. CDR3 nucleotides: TGCGCCAGCAGCCCGGCCGCGGGACTAGTAACAGATACGCAGTATTTT. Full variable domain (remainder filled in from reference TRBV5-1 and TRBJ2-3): KAGVTQTPRYLIKTRGQQVTLSCSPISGHRSVSWYQQTPGQGLQFLFEYFSETQRNKGNFPGRFSGRQFSNSRSEMNVSTLELGDSALYLCASSPAAGLVTDTQYFGPGTRLTVL.

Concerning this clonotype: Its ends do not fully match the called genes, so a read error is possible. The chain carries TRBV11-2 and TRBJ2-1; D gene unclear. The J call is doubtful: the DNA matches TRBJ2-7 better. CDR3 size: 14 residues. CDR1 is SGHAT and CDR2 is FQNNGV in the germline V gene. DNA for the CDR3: TGTGTCAGCAGCTTCGGTAGCTCCTACAATGAGCAGTACTTC. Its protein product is CVSSFGSSYNEQYF.

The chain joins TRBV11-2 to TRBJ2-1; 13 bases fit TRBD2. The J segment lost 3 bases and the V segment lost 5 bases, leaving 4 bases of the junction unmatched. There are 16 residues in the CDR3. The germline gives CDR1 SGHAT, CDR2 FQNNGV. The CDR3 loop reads CASSTRTSGSYNEQFF. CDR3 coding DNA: TGTGCCAGCAGCACTCGGACTAGCGGGAGCTACAATGAGCAGTTCTTC.